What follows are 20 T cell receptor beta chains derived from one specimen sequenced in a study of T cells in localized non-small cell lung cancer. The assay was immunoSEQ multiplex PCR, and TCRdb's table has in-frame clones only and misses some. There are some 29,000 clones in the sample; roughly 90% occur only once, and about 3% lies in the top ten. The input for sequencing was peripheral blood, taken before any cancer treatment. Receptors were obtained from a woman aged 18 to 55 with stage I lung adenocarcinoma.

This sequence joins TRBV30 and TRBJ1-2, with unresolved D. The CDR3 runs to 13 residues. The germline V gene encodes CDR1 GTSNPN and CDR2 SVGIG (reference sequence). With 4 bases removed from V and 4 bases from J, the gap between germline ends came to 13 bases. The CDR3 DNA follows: TGTGCCTGGACCACCTCGGGGTCCTATGGCTACACCTTC. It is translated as CAWTTSGSYGYTF.

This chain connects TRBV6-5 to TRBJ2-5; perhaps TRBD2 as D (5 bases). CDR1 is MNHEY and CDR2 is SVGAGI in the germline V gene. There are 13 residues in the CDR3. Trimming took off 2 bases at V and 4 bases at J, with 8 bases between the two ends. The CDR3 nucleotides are TGTGCCAGCAGTTACCGGGGAAGAGAGACCCAGTACTTC. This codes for CASSYRGRETQYF.

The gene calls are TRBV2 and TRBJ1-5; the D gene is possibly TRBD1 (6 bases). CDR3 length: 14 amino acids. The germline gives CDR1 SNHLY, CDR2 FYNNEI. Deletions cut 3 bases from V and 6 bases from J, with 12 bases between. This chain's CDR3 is CASSDWGATQPQHF. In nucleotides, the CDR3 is TGTGCCAGCAGTGATTGGGGGGCGACTCAGCCCCAGCATTTT. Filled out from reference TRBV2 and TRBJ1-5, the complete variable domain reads EPEVTQTPSHQVTQMGQEVILRCVPISNHLYFYWYRQILGQKVEFLVSFYNNEISEKSEIFDDQFSVERPDGSNFTLKIRSTKLEDSAMYFCASSDWGATQPQHFGDGTRLSIL.

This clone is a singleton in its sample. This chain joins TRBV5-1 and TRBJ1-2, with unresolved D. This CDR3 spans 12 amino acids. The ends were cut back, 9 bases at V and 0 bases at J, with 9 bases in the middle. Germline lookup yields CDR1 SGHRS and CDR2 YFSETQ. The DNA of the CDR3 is TGCGCCACCACAGATTCTAACTATGGCTACACCTTC. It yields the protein CATTDSNYGYTF.

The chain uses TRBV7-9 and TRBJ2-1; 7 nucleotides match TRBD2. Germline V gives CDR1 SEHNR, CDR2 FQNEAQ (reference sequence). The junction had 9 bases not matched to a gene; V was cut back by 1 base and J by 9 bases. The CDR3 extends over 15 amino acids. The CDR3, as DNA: TGTGCCAGCAGCTTAGGGCGGGAGTTTTCCGTTGAGCAGTTCTTC. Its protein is CASSLGREFSVEQFF. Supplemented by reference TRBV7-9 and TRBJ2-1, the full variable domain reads DTGVSQNPRHKITKRGQNVTFRCDPISEHNRLYWYRQTLGQGPEFLTYFQNEAQLEKSRLLSDRFSAERPKGSFSTLEIQRTEQGDSAMYLCASSLGREFSVEQFFGPGTRLTVL.

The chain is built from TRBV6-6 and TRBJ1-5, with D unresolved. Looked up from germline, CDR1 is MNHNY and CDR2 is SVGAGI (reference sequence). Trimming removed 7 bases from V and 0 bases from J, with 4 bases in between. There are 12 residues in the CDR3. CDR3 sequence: CASKGSNQPQHF. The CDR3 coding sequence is TGTGCCAGCAAGGGTAGCAATCAGCCCCAGCATTTT.

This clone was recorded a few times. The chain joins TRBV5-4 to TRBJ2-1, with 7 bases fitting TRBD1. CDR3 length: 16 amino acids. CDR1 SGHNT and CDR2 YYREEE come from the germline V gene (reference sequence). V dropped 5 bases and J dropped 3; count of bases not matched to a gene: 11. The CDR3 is CASSHGAAGGYNEQFF. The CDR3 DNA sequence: TGTGCCAGCAGTCATGGGGCGGCAGGGGGCTACAATGAGCAGTTCTTC.

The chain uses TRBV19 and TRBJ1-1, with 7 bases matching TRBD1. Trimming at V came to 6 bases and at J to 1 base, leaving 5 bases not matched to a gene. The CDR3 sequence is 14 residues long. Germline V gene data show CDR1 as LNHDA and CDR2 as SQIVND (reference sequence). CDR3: CASSTTGQNTEAFF. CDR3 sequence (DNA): TGTGCCAGTAGCACGACAGGGCAGAACACTGAAGCTTTCTTT. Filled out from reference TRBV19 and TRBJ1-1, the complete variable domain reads DGGITQSPKYLFRKEGQNVTLSCEQNLNHDAMYWYRQDPGQGLRLIYYSQIVNDFQKGDIAEGYSVSREKKESFPLTVTSAQKNPTAFYLCASSTTGQNTEAFFGQGTRLTVV.

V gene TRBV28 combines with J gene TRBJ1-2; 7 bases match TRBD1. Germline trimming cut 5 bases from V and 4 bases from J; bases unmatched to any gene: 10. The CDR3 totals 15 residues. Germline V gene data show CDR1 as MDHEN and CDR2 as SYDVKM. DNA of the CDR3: TGTGCCAGCAGTCCCCGACAGGGCGTGGGCTATGGCTACACCTTC. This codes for CASSPRQGVGYGYTF.

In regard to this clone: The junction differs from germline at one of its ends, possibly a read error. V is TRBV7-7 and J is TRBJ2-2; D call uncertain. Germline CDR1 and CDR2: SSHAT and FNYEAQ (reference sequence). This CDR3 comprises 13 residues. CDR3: CASSQSNTGELFF. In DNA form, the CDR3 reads TGTGCTAGCAGCCAGTCGAACACCGGGGAGCTGTTTTTT.

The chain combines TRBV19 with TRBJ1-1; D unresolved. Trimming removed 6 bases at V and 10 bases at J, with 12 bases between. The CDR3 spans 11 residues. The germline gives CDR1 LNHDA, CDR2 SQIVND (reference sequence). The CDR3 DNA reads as TGTGCCAGTAGCCTCCCGGGGAGAGCTTTCTTT. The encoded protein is CASSLPGRAFF.

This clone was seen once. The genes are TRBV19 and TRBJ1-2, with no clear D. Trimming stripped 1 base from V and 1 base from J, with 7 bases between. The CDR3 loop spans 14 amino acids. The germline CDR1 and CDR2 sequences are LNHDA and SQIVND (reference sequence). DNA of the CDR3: TGTGCCAGTAGTATAGGCGGCTATAACTATGGCTACACCTTC. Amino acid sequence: CASSIGGYNYGYTF.

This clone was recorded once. In DNA, the CDR3 is TGTGCCAGCAGCTTCGGCAGGGGTAATGAAAAACTGTTTTTT. This sequence encodes CASSFGRGNEKLFF. J is TRBJ1-4 and V is TRBV7-2; D perhaps matches TRBD1 (6 bases). This CDR3 region has 14 residues. CDR1 and CDR2 from the germline V gene are SGHTA and FQGNSA. Trimming removed 3 bases at V and 4 bases at J, with 9 bases between.

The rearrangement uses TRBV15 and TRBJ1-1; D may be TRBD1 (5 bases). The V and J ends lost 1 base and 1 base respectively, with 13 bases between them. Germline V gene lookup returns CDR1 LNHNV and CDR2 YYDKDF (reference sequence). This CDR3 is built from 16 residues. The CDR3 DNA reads TGTGCCACCAGCAGAGCCCCGACGGGACCGAACACTGAAGCTTTCTTT. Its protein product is CATSRAPTGPNTEAFF.

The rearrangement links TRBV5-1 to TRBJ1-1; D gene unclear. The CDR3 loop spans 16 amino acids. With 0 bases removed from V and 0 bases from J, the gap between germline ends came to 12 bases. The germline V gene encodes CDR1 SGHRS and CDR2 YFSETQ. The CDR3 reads CASSLDQGRLNTEAFF. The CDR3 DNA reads TGCGCCAGCAGCTTGGATCAAGGCCGGTTGAACACTGAAGCTTTCTTT.

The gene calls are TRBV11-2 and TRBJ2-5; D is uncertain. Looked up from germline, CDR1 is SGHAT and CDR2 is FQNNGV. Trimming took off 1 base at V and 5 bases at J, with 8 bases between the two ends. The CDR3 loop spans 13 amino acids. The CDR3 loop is CASSLGSGETQYF. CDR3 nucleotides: TGTGCCAGCAGCTTAGGATCCGGGGAGACCCAGTACTTC.

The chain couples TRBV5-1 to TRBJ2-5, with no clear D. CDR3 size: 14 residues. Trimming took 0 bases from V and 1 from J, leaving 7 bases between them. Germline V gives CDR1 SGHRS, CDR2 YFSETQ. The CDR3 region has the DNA TGCGCCAGCAGCTTGGGTGGGTCCCAAGAGACCCAGTACTTC. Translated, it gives CASSLGGSQETQYF.

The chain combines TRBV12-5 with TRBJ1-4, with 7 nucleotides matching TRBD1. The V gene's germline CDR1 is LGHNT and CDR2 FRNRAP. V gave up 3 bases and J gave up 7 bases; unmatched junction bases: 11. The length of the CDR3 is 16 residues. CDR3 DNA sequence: TGTGCTAGTGGTTTCACGACACCAGGACAGGCTGAAAAACTGTTTTTT. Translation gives CASGFTTPGQAEKLFF.

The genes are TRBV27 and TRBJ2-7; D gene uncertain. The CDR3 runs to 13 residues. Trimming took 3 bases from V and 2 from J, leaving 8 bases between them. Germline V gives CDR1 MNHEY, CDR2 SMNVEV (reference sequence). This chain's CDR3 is CASSFTRTYEQYF. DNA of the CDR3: TGTGCCAGCAGTTTTACACGTACCTACGAGCAGTACTTC.

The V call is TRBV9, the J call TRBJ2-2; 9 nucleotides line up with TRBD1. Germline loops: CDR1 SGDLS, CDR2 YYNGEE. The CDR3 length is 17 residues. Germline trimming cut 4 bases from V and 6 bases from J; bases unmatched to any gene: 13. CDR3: CASSPRGPGQGSGELFF. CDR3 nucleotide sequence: TGTGCCAGCAGCCCTCGGGGGCCGGGACAGGGTTCCGGGGAGCTGTTTTTT. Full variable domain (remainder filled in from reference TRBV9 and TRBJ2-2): DSGVTQTPKHLITATGQRVTLRCSPRSGDLSVYWYQQSLDQGLQFLIQYYNGEERAKGNILERFSAQQFPDLHSELNLSSLELGDSALYFCASSPRGPGQGSGELFFGEGSRLTVL.